The 10 T cell receptor beta chains given below trace back to one sample, sequenced in a study of CD8 T cells in Susac syndrome. A quantity of about 0.5 to 1 ug RNA underwent reverse transcription using random hexamers. Each CDR3 protein gets one entry after TCRdb re-called the immunoSEQ multiplex PCR reads with MiXCR. The sample yields 190,000 or so distinct CDR3 sequences, 85% to 95% seen once. Sequencing was performed on CD4+ T cells from PBMCs. These receptors all stem from a human donor with multiple sclerosis.

This chain links TRBV30 with TRBJ1-5, with TRBD1 matching over 9 bases. The CDR3 consists of 17 residues. CDR1 and CDR2 (germline): GTSNPN, SVGIG (reference sequence). Germline trimming cut 5 bases from V and 0 bases from J; bases unmatched to any gene: 11. This CDR3 is CAWARGQGQYSNQPQHF. The CDR3 bases are TGTGCCTGGGCCCGGGGACAGGGCCAATATAGCAATCAGCCCCAGCATTTT.

This clonotype has a single count. The chain joins TRBV12-3 or TRBV12-4 to TRBJ2-3; 8 bases fit TRBD2. Trimming at V came to 4 bases and at J to 4 bases, leaving 7 bases not matched to a gene. CDR3 size: 15 residues. The CDR3 protein is CASSYKPGLADTQYF. In nucleotides, the CDR3 is TGTGCCAGCAGTTATAAACCGGGACTAGCAGATACGCAGTATTTT.

This clonotype came up once. V is TRBV20-1 and J is TRBJ1-2; the D is unclear. The ends were cut back, 3 bases at V and 3 bases at J, with 5 bases in the middle. Germline V gene lookup returns CDR1 DFQATT and CDR2 SNEGSKA (reference sequence). CDR3 length: 11 amino acids. The CDR3 spells CSAREDYGYTF. The CDR3, as DNA: TGCAGTGCTAGGGAAGACTATGGCTACACCTTC.

The rearrangement joins TRBV12-3 or TRBV12-4 to TRBJ2-3; possibly TRBD2 for D (6 bases). The germline V and J ends were trimmed by 3 bases and 4 bases, with 11 bases remaining between them. The CDR3 has 14 residues. CDR3 sequence: CASSFLPGADTQYF. As DNA, the CDR3 is TGTGCCAGCAGTTTTCTGCCGGGAGCAGATACGCAGTATTTT.

In this sample, this clonotype turned up a few times. This chain links TRBV13 with TRBJ2-5, with D possibly TRBD2 on 5 matching bases. Germline CDR1 reads PRHDT; CDR2 reads FYEKMQ (reference sequence). Trimming removed 0 bases from V and 2 bases from J, with 7 bases in between. CDR3 length: 14 residues. DNA for the CDR3: TGTGCCAGCAGCTTAGGCGGACTTCAAGAGACCCAGTACTTC. Translation gives CASSLGGLQETQYF.

The V call is TRBV12-3 or TRBV12-4, the J call TRBJ2-7, with 9 bases identical to TRBD1. This CDR3 comprises 13 residues. The V segment lost 3 bases and the J segment 6 bases; nucleotides outside the gene matches: 3. CDR3 DNA: TGTGCCAGCAGTTTTGGACAGGGGCTCGAGCAGTACGTC. Residues: CASSFGQGLEQYV.

The gene calls are TRBV29-1 and TRBJ2-5; 7 nucleotides align to TRBD2. The CDR3 covers 16 residues. CDR1 is SQVTM, CDR2 ANQGSEA, per germline. J was trimmed by 0 bases and V by 5 bases; bases with no gene match: 12. In DNA, the CDR3 is TGCAGCGTTTTACCTCAACTAACTAGCGACCAAGAGACCCAGTACTTC. This codes for CSVLPQLTSDQETQYF.

The chain carries TRBV9 and TRBJ1-1, with D unclear. CDR3 size: 14 residues. V lost 4 bases and J lost 1, with 11 bases in between. From germline, CDR1 is SGDLS and CDR2 YYNGEE. The CDR3 DNA is TGTGCCAGCAGCCCCAGGCCTAAGAACACTGAAGCTTTCTTT. Its translation is CASSPRPKNTEAFF.

This clonotype was seen a few times. The chain recombines TRBV12-3 or TRBV12-4 with TRBJ1-1; 7 bases are shared with TRBD1. CDR3 size: 14 residues. The trim removed 5 bases at V and 0 bases at J, leaving 3 bases unmatched. Here the CDR3 DNA reads TGTGCCAGCAGTCCCGGGACAGTGAACACTGAAGCTTTCTTT. This encodes CASSPGTVNTEAFF.

The rearrangement joins TRBV3-1 to TRBJ1-6, with 7 positions matching TRBD1. Germline V gene lookup returns CDR1 LGHDT and CDR2 YNNKEL (reference sequence). The CDR3 is 14 amino acids. J gave up 11 bases and V 0 bases, and 4 bases lay outside the gene matches. This CDR3 reads CASSQEDRVPPLHF. As DNA, the CDR3 is TGTGCCAGCAGCCAAGAAGACAGGGTACCACCCCTCCACTTT.